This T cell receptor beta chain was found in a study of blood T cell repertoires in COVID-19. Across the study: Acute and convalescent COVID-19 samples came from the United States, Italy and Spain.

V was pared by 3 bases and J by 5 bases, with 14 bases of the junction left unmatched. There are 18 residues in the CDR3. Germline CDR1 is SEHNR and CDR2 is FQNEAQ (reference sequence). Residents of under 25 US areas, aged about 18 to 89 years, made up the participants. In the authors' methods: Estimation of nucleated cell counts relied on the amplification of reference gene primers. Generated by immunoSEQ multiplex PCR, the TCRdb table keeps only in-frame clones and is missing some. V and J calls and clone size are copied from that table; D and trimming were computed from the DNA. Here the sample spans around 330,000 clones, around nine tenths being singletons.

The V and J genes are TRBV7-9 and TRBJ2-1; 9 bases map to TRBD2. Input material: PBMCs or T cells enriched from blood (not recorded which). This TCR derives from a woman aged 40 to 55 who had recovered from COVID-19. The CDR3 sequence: CASSFGRLPASGDNEQFF. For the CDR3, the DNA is TGTGCCAGCAGCTTCGGACGGCTTCCGGCTAGCGGGGACAATGAGCAGTTCTTC.